The clone carrying this T cell receptor beta chain was observed at least ten times. The entry originates in a study of tumor-infiltrating lymphocytes in primary liver carcinoma. Researchers generated TCR beta cDNA from around 0.55 ug of total RNA, relying on a constant-region primer. Modified slightly, ARM-PCR produced TCR beta libraries over three nested multiplex PCR rounds. The study ran its first two PCR rounds for approximately 10 cycles each, using TRBV1-TRBV30 forward primers and a C-beta reverse primer. MiXCR, applied by TCRdb to the multiplex PCR reads, yields one record per CDR3 protein. The sample has 150,000 to 200,000 distinct CDR3 sequences; less than 70% are singletons. For blood RNA, unsorted whole blood served as the source, and germline DNA was extracted too. The CDR3 contains 15 residues. V was cut by 0 bases and J by 5 bases, with 13 bases left in between. Looked up from germline, CDR1 is SGHAT and CDR2 is FQNNGV.

The rearrangement joins TRBV11-2 to TRBJ1-2; D gene ambiguous. The sequence derives from a woman aged 60-75 years with primary liver carcinoma and hepatitis B virus infection. The source material was peripheral blood. CDR3 in amino acids: CASSLDSDGKYGYTF. The DNA of the CDR3 is TGTGCCAGCAGCTTAGATTCTGACGGGAAGTATGGCTACACCTTC.